These 21 T cell receptor beta chains were sequenced from one sample in a study of cytomegalovirus exposure and HLA in healthy donors. Assay: immunoSEQ multiplex PCR; the TCRdb copy retains only in-frame clones and omits some. Among about 190,000 clones, more than 75% were seen once, and the ten largest hold 6% to 9%. The sample comprised PBMCs. These receptors were obtained from a man aged 18 to 29 in good health and CMV-seropositive.

V and J are TRBV27 and TRBJ2-1, with 8 nucleotides matching TRBD2. The V gene's germline CDR1 is MNHEY and CDR2 SMNVEV (reference sequence). The CDR3 is 19 residues long. J was trimmed by 0 bases and V by 6 bases; bases with no gene match: 16. The CDR3 DNA is TGTGCCAGCAGGGTTAGGATAAACGATCTAGCGGGCTCCTACAATGAGCAGTTCTTC. Its protein is CASRVRINDLAGSYNEQFF.

The chain employs TRBV7-9 and TRBJ2-7; D is possibly TRBD2 (6 bases). Between the trimmed V and J ends, which lost 5 bases and 3 bases, there was a span of 11 bases. Germline CDR1 SEHNR, CDR2 FQNEAQ (reference sequence). The CDR3 runs 13 residues. CDR3 sequence: CASSPAGYYEQYF. The CDR3 DNA follows: TGTGCCAGCAGCCCGGCGGGGTACTACGAGCAGTACTTC.

This chain connects TRBV5-1 to TRBJ2-7, with 10 nucleotides matching TRBD1. The CDR3 runs to 15 residues. Germline assignment: CDR1 SGHRS and CDR2 YFSETQ. The trim removed 4 bases at V and 6 bases at J, leaving 10 bases unmatched. CDR3 residues: CASSATGGAKGEQYF. For the CDR3, the DNA is TGCGCCAGCAGCGCGACAGGGGGCGCGAAAGGCGAGCAGTACTTC. The full variable domain, in which reference TRBV5-1 and TRBJ2-7 provide the parts outside the CDR3, is KAGVTQTPRYLIKTRGQQVTLSCSPISGHRSVSWYQQTPGQGLQFLFEYFSETQRNKGNFPGRFSGRQFSNSRSEMNVSTLELGDSALYLCASSATGGAKGEQYFGPGTRLTVT.

The chain uses TRBV15 and TRBJ1-1; D is ambiguous. CDR1 LNHNV and CDR2 YYDKDF come from the germline V gene (reference sequence). With 5 bases removed from V and 2 bases from J, the gap between germline ends came to 6 bases. The CDR3 is 12 residues long. The CDR3 nucleotides read TGTGCCACCAGCCCCCTAAACACTGAAGCTTTCTTT. Its protein is CATSPLNTEAFF.

Note on this clone: The sample has other DNA sequences that encode this CDR3 too. V usage is TRBV5-6 and J usage is TRBJ2-5, with 10 bases identical to TRBD2. Germline trimming cut 2 bases from V and 5 bases from J; bases unmatched to any gene: 6. Per the germline V gene, CDR1 is SGHDT and CDR2 is YYEEEE. The CDR3 runs to 15 residues. The CDR3 region has the DNA TGTGCCAGCAGCTTAAGCGGGAGGGCCGGTGAGACCCAGTACTTC. Protein sequence: CASSLSGRAGETQYF. The whole variable domain, filled in from reference TRBV5-6 and TRBJ2-5, reads DAGVTQSPTHLIKTRGQQVTLRCSPKSGHDTVSWYQQALGQGPQFIFQYYEEEERQRGNFPDRFSGHQFPNYSSELNVNALLLGDSALYLCASSLSGRAGETQYFGPGTRLLVL.

The gene calls are TRBV2 and TRBJ2-3; 12 nucleotides line up with TRBD2. Germline V CDR1 and CDR2: SNHLY, FYNNEI. CDR3 length equals 15 residues. The V gene end was trimmed by 6 bases and the J gene end by 4 bases; junction bases not matched to a gene: 5. CDR3 sequence: CASRRLAGVADTQYF. The CDR3 DNA follows: TGTGCCAGCAGGCGACTAGCGGGAGTCGCAGATACGCAGTATTTT. The full variable domain, its missing parts supplied by reference TRBV2 and TRBJ2-3, is EPEVTQTPSHQVTQMGQEVILRCVPISNHLYFYWYRQILGQKVEFLVSFYNNEISEKSEIFDDQFSVERPDGSNFTLKIRSTKLEDSAMYFCASRRLAGVADTQYFGPGTRLTVL.

This chain uses TRBV30 with TRBJ1-3; 8 bases are a match to TRBD1. CDR1 GTSNPN and CDR2 SVGIG come from the germline V gene (reference sequence). The CDR3 consists of 16 residues. Trimming at V came to 2 bases and at J to 2 bases, leaving 8 bases not matched to a gene. CDR3 coding DNA: TGTGCCTGGAGTTCAACAACCAGGGGGCCTGGAAACACCATATATTTT. This translates into CAWSSTTRGPGNTIYF.

J is TRBJ2-7 and V is TRBV5-5, with 9 bases identical to TRBD1. The CDR3 sequence is 13 residues long. Germline assignment: CDR1 SGHKS and CDR2 YYEKEE (reference sequence). After removal of 4 bases from V and 5 bases from J, the junction contained 4 bases not matched to a gene. CDR3 sequence (DNA): TGTGCCAGCAGCATGGGACAGGGCAACGAGCAGTACTTC. Residues: CASSMGQGNEQYF. The entire variable domain, with the rest obtained from reference TRBV5-5 and TRBJ2-7, is as follows: DAGVTQSPTHLIKTRGQQVTLRCSPISGHKSVSWYQQVLGQGPQFIFQYYEKEERGRGNFPDRFSARQFPNYSSELNVNALLLGDSALYLCASSMGQGNEQYFGPGTRLTVT.

The chain combines TRBV6-6 with TRBJ2-1; 8 positions match TRBD2. Germline V CDR1 and CDR2: MNHNY, SVGAGI (reference sequence). The CDR3 has 16 amino acids. Germline trimming cut 0 bases from V and 6 bases from J; bases unmatched to any gene: 7. CDR3 in DNA: TGTGCCAGCAGTTACTCAGGAGCGGGAGCCGGCAATGAGCAGTTCTTC. Translated: CASSYSGAGAGNEQFF.

This chain uses TRBV27 with TRBJ2-1, with 9 nucleotides matching TRBD2. Trimming at V came to 6 bases and at J to 10 bases, leaving 4 bases not matched to a gene. Looked up from germline, CDR1 is MNHEY and CDR2 is SMNVEV (reference sequence). This CDR3 spans 12 amino acids. The CDR3 sequence: CASRRLADEQFF. Written as DNA, the CDR3 is TGTGCCAGCAGAAGACTAGCGGACGAGCAGTTCTTC.

The chain combines TRBV27 with TRBJ2-7, with 7 bases that match TRBD2. Germline loops: CDR1 MNHEY, CDR2 SMNVEV (reference sequence). The length of the CDR3 is 15 residues. With 2 bases clipped from V and 5 bases from J, the junction kept 9 bases outside the gene matches. The CDR3 DNA follows: TGTGCCAGCAGTTTAGTGGCTAGCGGTCGGGACGAGCAGTACTTC. Its protein product is CASSLVASGRDEQYF.

This clone was observed a single time. The chain is built from TRBV19 and TRBJ2-7; D unclear. The CDR3 is 11 residues long. Deletions cut 0 bases from V and 6 bases from J, with 3 bases between. Germline lookup yields CDR1 LNHDA and CDR2 SQIVND (reference sequence). The CDR3 region is CASSIDVEQYF. The CDR3 DNA reads as TGTGCCAGTAGTATAGACGTCGAGCAGTACTTC. The complete variable domain, with remaining parts taken from reference TRBV19 and TRBJ2-7, reads DGGITQSPKYLFRKEGQNVTLSCEQNLNHDAMYWYRQDPGQGLRLIYYSQIVNDFQKGDIAEGYSVSREKKESFPLTVTSAQKNPTAFYLCASSIDVEQYFGPGTRLTVT.

The chain is built from TRBV9 and TRBJ2-7; TRBD2 aligns across 10 bases. J gave up 5 bases and V 5 bases, and 4 bases lay outside the gene matches. The CDR3 sequence is 13 residues long. Germline V CDR1 and CDR2: SGDLS, YYNGEE. The CDR3 coding sequence is TGTGCCAGCAGTCCTAGCGGGAGCCACGAGCAGTACTTC. Translated, it gives CASSPSGSHEQYF.

This sequence joins TRBV9 and TRBJ1-3, with 9 bases lining up with TRBD1. Germline V gene lookup returns CDR1 SGDLS and CDR2 YYNGEE. The CDR3 consists of 17 residues. V was clipped by 4 bases and J by 0 bases; unmatched bases: 8. The CDR3 loop is CASSPVTGGGSGNTIYF. The CDR3 DNA is TGTGCCAGCAGCCCCGTCACAGGGGGCGGCTCTGGAAACACCATATATTTT. Filled out from reference TRBV9 and TRBJ1-3, the complete variable domain reads DSGVTQTPKHLITATGQRVTLRCSPRSGDLSVYWYQQSLDQGLQFLIQYYNGEERAKGNILERFSAQQFPDLHSELNLSSLELGDSALYFCASSPVTGGGSGNTIYFGEGSWLTVV.

V usage is TRBV6-6 and J usage is TRBJ1-3, with TRBD1 as a possible D gene (5 bases). The V end lost 4 bases, the J end lost 4 bases, and 14 bases lay between the germline ends. CDR3 length equals 15 residues. Germline lookup yields CDR1 MNHNY and CDR2 SVGAGI (reference sequence). CDR3 in amino acids: CASSLDTRAGNTIYF. CDR3 nucleotides: TGTGCCAGCAGTTTGGACACCCGTGCGGGAAACACCATATATTTT.

This clone was picked up a small number of times. The chain is built from TRBV6-5 and TRBJ1-3; D unclear. Trimming pared 4 bases from V and 0 bases from J, leaving 10 bases between. CDR1 and CDR2 (germline): MNHEY, SVGAGI. The CDR3 runs to 15 residues. Here the CDR3 DNA reads TGTGCCAGCAGTTTCACTCGTGACTCTGGAAACACCATATATTTT. It specifies CASSFTRDSGNTIYF.

The gene calls are TRBV27 and TRBJ2-2; tentatively, D is TRBD2 (5 bases). Deletions cut 6 bases from V and 7 bases from J, with 15 bases between. This CDR3 has 14 residues. Germline V lookup: CDR1 MNHEY, CDR2 SMNVEV (reference sequence). The CDR3 DNA is TGTGCCAGCAGAATCAATAGCGTGGTCGGGGAGCTGTTTTTT. Its protein product is CASRINSVVGELFF.

The V call is TRBV27, the J call TRBJ2-7; 10 nucleotides agree with TRBD1. V shed 8 bases, J shed 4 bases, and the junction held 11 bases outside the gene matches. Germline V gene lookup returns CDR1 MNHEY and CDR2 SMNVEV (reference sequence). The CDR3 has 15 residues. This CDR3 reads CASGSGTGEMYEQYF. The DNA for the CDR3 is TGTGCCAGCGGGTCCGGGACAGGGGAGATGTACGAGCAGTACTTC.

The V and J genes are TRBV5-6 and TRBJ2-4, with 10 bases fitting TRBD2. Germline V gene sequence: CDR1 SGHDT, CDR2 YYEEEE. V lost 0 bases to trimming and J lost 8 bases; unmatched junction nucleotides: 11. This CDR3 is 17 amino acids long. The CDR3 here is CASSLATAGGPMDIQYF. The CDR3 coding sequence is TGTGCCAGCAGCTTGGCCACAGCGGGAGGGCCGATGGACATTCAGTACTTC. The whole variable domain, remainder taken from reference TRBV5-6 and TRBJ2-4, is DAGVTQSPTHLIKTRGQQVTLRCSPKSGHDTVSWYQQALGQGPQFIFQYYEEEERQRGNFPDRFSGHQFPNYSSELNVNALLLGDSALYLCASSLATAGGPMDIQYFGAGTRLSVL.

The chain employs TRBV7-9 and TRBJ1-2, with a tentative D call TRBD1 (6 bases). CDR3 length: 14 amino acids. Germline V gene lookup returns CDR1 SEHNR and CDR2 FQNEAQ (reference sequence). V lost 5 bases and J lost 4, with 14 bases in between. The CDR3: CASSPGEWGYGYTF. As DNA, the CDR3 is TGTGCCAGCAGCCCAGGGGAGTGGGGCTATGGCTACACCTTC.

This clone was counted between two and nine times. This chain connects TRBV5-1 to TRBJ2-7; TRBD1 aligns across 7 bases. Germline V lookup: CDR1 SGHRS, CDR2 YFSETQ. The CDR3 runs to 15 residues. The V and J ends lost 4 bases and 1 base, in that order; junction bases with no gene match: 8. Written as DNA, the CDR3 is TGCGCCAGCAGCATAGGGACAGCCACGTCCTACGAGCAGTACTTC. This encodes CASSIGTATSYEQYF.